Sequencing of this TCR beta chain was carried out in a study of shared clonotypes between healthy human individuals. Across the whole study: CD4 naive and CD4 memory each took three plates per donor, while CD8 naive took two and CD8 memory one.

Using immunoSEQ multiplex PCR, the repertoire was profiled, and TCRdb retains in-frame clones only, with some absent. Of fewer than 1 million clones in the sample, around 96% are singletons; the top ten hold less than 0.25%. This clone was counted a single time. The antigen remains unidentified. Study outcomes and limitations: Generation probabilities were higher for clonotypes shared across all four sorted-subset donors than for unshared ones. For sorted subsets, rarefaction showed incomplete sequencing despite large depth.

CD8 cells regarded as naive lacked CD45RO, were positively chosen for CCR7, and omitted terminally differentiated effector memory CD45RA+ cells. The CDR3 has 11 residues. Trimming shortened V by 6 bases and J by 9 bases, and 13 bases separated the two germline ends. The germline CDR1 and CDR2 sequences are SQVTM and ANQGSEA. Sequencing was performed on naive CD8+ T cells sorted from blood. V and J are TRBV29-1 and TRBJ2-3; D could derive from TRBD1 or TRBD2 (5 bases each). The receptor was derived from a man aged 25 to 40 in good health. The CDR3 reads CSVGVGGTQYF. CDR3 DNA sequence: TGCAGCGTGGGGGTTGGGGGAACGCAGTATTTT.